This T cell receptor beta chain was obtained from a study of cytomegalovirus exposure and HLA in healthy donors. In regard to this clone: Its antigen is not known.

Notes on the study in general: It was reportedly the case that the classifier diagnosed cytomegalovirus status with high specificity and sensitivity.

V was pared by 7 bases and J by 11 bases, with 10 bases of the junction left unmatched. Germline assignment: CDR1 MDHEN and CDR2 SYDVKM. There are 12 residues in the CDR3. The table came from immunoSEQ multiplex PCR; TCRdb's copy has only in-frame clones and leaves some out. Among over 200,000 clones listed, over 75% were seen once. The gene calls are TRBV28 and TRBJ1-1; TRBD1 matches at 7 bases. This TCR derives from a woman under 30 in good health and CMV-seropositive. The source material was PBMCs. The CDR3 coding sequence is TGTGCCAGCAATGTGTTCAGGGGGGTGGCTTTCTTT. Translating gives CASNVFRGVAFF.